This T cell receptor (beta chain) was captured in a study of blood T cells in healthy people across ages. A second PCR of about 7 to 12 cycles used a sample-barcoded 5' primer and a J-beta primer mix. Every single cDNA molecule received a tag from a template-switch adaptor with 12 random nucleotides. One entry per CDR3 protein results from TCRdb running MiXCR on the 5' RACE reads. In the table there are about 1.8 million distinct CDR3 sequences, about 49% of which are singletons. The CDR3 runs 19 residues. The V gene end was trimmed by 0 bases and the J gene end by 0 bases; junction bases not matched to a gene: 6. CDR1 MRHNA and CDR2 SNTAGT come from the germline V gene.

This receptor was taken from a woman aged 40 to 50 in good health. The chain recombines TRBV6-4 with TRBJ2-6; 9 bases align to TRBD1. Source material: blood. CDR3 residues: CASSDSPGQGLSGANVLTF. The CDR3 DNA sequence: TGTGCCAGCAGTGACTCTCCGGGACAGGGCCTCTCTGGGGCCAACGTCCTGACTTTC.